This is a list of T cell receptor beta chains from one sample in a study of T-cell reconstitution after alpha-beta-depleted transplantation in children. TCRdb processed the PCR reads anew with MiXCR; each CDR3 protein has one entry. The table has 130,000 to 150,000 distinct CDR3 sequences, roughly 9% seen once; the top ten hold roughly 18%. The input for sequencing was PBMCs, mostly from graft donor cells, taken 180 days after TCRalphabeta/CD19-depleted stem cell transplant. Receptors were obtained from a female patient aged 2 to 10 who had a stem cell transplant for congenital amegakaryocytic thrombocytopenia, so the T cells may come from the graft donor. Each CDR3 is given with its conserved first and last residue. The D gene is left open where the match is weak. Clone size is given as once, few, many or a size class.

CDR3 DNA: TGCAGTGCTGGGGGACTAGCGGGAGACCCCTACAATGAGCAGTTCTTC; CDR3 protein: CSAGGLAGDPYNEQFF; D gene: TRBD2; clone size: medium-sized; V gene: TRBV20-1; J gene: TRBJ2-1
CDR3 DNA: TGTGCCAGCAGGAGACAGGGAGGCAATCAGCCCCAGCATTTT; CDR3 protein: CASRRQGGNQPQHF; D gene: TRBD1; clone size: few; V gene: TRBV28; J gene: TRBJ1-5
CDR3 DNA: TGCAGTGCTAGAGCCGCAGGGGTTCAGCCCCAGCATTTT; CDR3 protein: CSARAAGVQPQHF; D gene: NA; clone size: many; V gene: TRBV20-1; J gene: TRBJ1-5
CDR3 DNA: TGCAGTGCTAGAGATTTGAGGCTGGGGAACACCGGGGAGCTGTTTTTT; CDR3 protein: CSARDLRLGNTGELFF; D gene: NA; clone size: few; V gene: TRBV20-1; J gene: TRBJ2-2
CDR3 DNA: TGTGCCAGCAGCTTCAGGGACAGGGGGCAAGGTGAAGCTTTCTTT; CDR3 protein: CASSFRDRGQGEAFF; D gene: TRBD1; clone size: many; V gene: TRBV7-2; J gene: TRBJ1-1
CDR3 DNA: TGCAGTGCTAGAGATGGTCTAGCGATATCCTACGAGCAGTACTTC; CDR3 protein: CSARDGLAISYEQYF; D gene: NA; clone size: many; V gene: TRBV20-1; J gene: TRBJ2-7
CDR3 DNA: TGTGCCAGCAGCCAAGATGTCGGCCCCTGGGAGACCCAGTACTTC; CDR3 protein: CASSQDVGPWETQYF; D gene: NA; clone size: many; V gene: TRBV3-1; J gene: TRBJ2-5
CDR3 DNA: TGCAGTGCGCCCTTTGCCGGGTTGAATAATTCACCCCTCCACTTT; CDR3 protein: CSAPFAGLNNSPLHF; D gene: NA; clone size: many; V gene: TRBV20-1; J gene: TRBJ1-6
CDR3 DNA: TGCAGTGGGAGGGTATGGGACACCGGGGAGCTGTTTTTT; CDR3 protein: CSGRVWDTGELFF; D gene: NA; clone size: many; V gene: TRBV20-1; J gene: TRBJ2-2
CDR3 DNA: TGCAGTGCTAGAGCGACACTAGCGGGAGTTCGCTCTGGGGCCAACGTCCTGACTTTC; CDR3 protein: CSARATLAGVRSGANVLTF; D gene: TRBD2; clone size: few; V gene: TRBV20-1; J gene: TRBJ2-6